The 9 T cell receptor beta chains in this list originate from one sample, sequenced in a study of shared T cell receptors in the human thymus. Assay: immunoSEQ multiplex PCR; the TCRdb copy retains only in-frame clones and omits some. This sample has some 660,000 clones, with around 87% found just once. The same data also went into a second study, on human thymus T cells.

Material: thymocytes. These receptors were obtained from a boy in the first two years of life with a congenital heart defect.

The chain is built from TRBV28 and TRBJ2-1; a weak D match, TRBD1 (7 bases). The CDR3 covers 15 residues. V was shortened by 6 bases and J by 6 bases, with 18 bases between the two germline ends. The germline gives CDR1 MDHEN, CDR2 SYDVKM. CDR3 DNA: TGTGCCAGCAGGGAACCCACCCAGGGGGGCAATGAGCAGTTCTTC. Translation: CASREPTQGGNEQFF.

This rearrangement joins TRBV6-1 to TRBJ2-3, with unresolved D. The ends were cut back, 3 bases at V and 2 bases at J, with 9 bases in the middle. The V gene's germline CDR1 is MNHNS and CDR2 SASEGT. There are 14 residues in the CDR3. The CDR3 loop reads CASSDSPSTDTQYF. The CDR3 coding sequence is TGTGCCAGCAGTGATTCTCCCTCCACAGATACGCAGTATTTT.

CDR3 sequence reads: CASSQERLGSLLSSYNEQFF. CDR3 in DNA: TGCGCCAGCAGCCAAGAACGGTTAGGTAGCTTGTTGAGCTCCTACAATGAGCAGTTCTTC. The rearrangement uses TRBV4-3 and TRBJ2-1; D remains ambiguous. The V gene lost 0 bases and the J gene lost 0 bases, with 21 bases spanning the gap. The CDR3 sequence is 20 residues long. Looked up from germline, CDR1 is LGHNA and CDR2 is YSLEER.

The chain employs TRBV14 and TRBJ1-4; weak D call: TRBD1 (5 bases). The CDR3 loop spans 14 amino acids. With 4 bases removed from V and 3 bases from J, the gap between germline ends came to 9 bases. CDR1 and CDR2 from the germline V gene are SGHDN and FVKESK. The CDR3 loop reads CASSRQGSNEKLFF. In DNA, the CDR3 is TGTGCCAGCAGCCGGCAGGGATCTAATGAAAAACTGTTTTTT.

The chain recombines TRBV15 with TRBJ2-7, with a possible D match to TRBD1 (6 bases). Between the trimmed V and J ends, which lost 2 bases and 7 bases, there was a span of 12 bases. The germline CDR1 and CDR2 sequences are LNHNV and YYDKDF (reference sequence). The length of the CDR3 is 13 residues. The CDR3 is CATSRPGHLEQYF. The CDR3 nucleotides read TGTGCCACCAGCAGACCGGGACATTTGGAGCAGTACTTC.

V usage is TRBV5-6 and J usage is TRBJ2-1; no reliable D call. Per germline, CDR1 SGHDT and CDR2 YYEEEE. Trimming cost V 5 bases and J 6 bases, with 6 bases left between them. CDR3 size: 11 residues. CDR3 protein: CASSLINEQFF. As DNA, the CDR3 is TGTGCCAGCAGTCTAATCAATGAGCAGTTCTTC.

The rearrangement links TRBV9 to TRBJ2-5; D may be TRBD1 (6 bases). The CDR3 is 16 residues long. Trimming cost V 4 bases and J 0 bases, with 16 bases left between them. Germline lookup yields CDR1 SGDLS and CDR2 YYNGEE. CDR3: CASSRTVFRHQETQYF. CDR3 DNA sequence: TGTGCCAGCAGCCGGACAGTTTTTAGGCACCAAGAGACCCAGTACTTC.

The chain employs TRBV30 and TRBJ1-1, with D possibly matching TRBD1 (6 bases). Germline V gene lookup returns CDR1 GTSNPN and CDR2 SVGIG (reference sequence). This CDR3 region has 15 residues. V shed 5 bases and J shed 0 bases, with 16 bases lying between them. In nucleotides, the CDR3 is TGTGCCTGGTTTGTTGACAGGCTCATGAACACTGAAGCTTTCTTT. This encodes CAWFVDRLMNTEAFF. Using reference TRBV30 and TRBJ1-1 for the parts outside the CDR3, the full variable domain is SQTIHQWPATLVQPVGSPLSLECTVEGTSNPNLYWYRQAAGRGLQLLFYSVGIGQISSEVPQNLSASRPQDRQFILSSKKLLLSDSGFYLCAWFVDRLMNTEAFFGQGTRLTVV.

This clone was observed once. This sequence joins TRBV4-1 and TRBJ2-6; no clear D gene. The CDR3 is 17 amino acids. Germline V gene sequence: CDR1 MGHRA, CDR2 YSYEKL. The V and J ends lost 0 bases and 0 bases respectively, with 9 bases between them. The DNA for the CDR3 is TGCGCCAGCAGCCAAGATTCTCGCAGCTCTGGGGCCAACGTCCTGACTTTC. Its protein product is CASSQDSRSSGANVLTF.